A selection of T cell receptor beta chains follows, all from one sample in a study of blood T cell repertoires in COVID-19. The data were produced by immunoSEQ multiplex PCR, yet TCRdb's version contains in-frame clones alone and is incomplete. The table has fewer than 250,000 clones, around four fifths seen once. The specimen sequenced was peripheral blood. The receptors originated from a woman at least 80 years old with acute or convalescent COVID-19. Each CDR3 is given without its conserved first and last residue. Fields, in order: J gene, CDR3 length, V gene, CDR3 protein.

TRBJ2-7	11	TRBV5-8	ASSLTTGKEQY
TRBJ2-7	12	TRBV7-2	ASSFGGHTYEQY
TRBJ2-7	12	TRBV5-6	ASSLTGESYEQY
TRBJ2-3	13	TRBV4-1	ASSQDDGGLNTQY
TRBJ1-6	12	TRBV7-2	ASSLRQGESPLH
TRBJ2-2	14	TRBV7-2	ASSSTGTLVTGELF
TRBJ1-1	12	TRBV28	ASSTAQQGARAF
TRBJ2-7	14	TRBV14	ASSQRSGSWKYEQY
TRBJ2-1	13	TRBV6-6	ASSYWGTSLNEQF
TRBJ2-1	13	TRBV9	ASSDGTSGGDEQF
TRBJ2-1	14	TRBV6-6	ASSPLTSGGANEQF
TRBJ1-5	15	TRBV19	ASSIWDRGRGNQPQH
TRBJ2-2	14	TRBV2	ASHGTSGSITGELF
TRBJ1-1	13	TRBV6-1	ASSKADRLNTEAF
TRBJ1-1	13	TRBV3-1/TRBV3-2	ASSHHGVRDTEAF
TRBJ1-3	15	TRBV7-9	ASSLATTGSSGNTIY
TRBJ1-5	13	TRBV6-2/TRBV6-3	ASSYGSYSNQPQH
TRBJ2-7	11	TRBV24-1	ATDQGGIYEQY
TRBJ2-5	12	TRBV19	ASSRGRDKETQY
TRBJ2-7	10	TRBV6-2/TRBV6-3	ASSDRGNEQY
TRBJ2-2	13	TRBV9	ASSGTSGVSGELF
TRBJ1-5	13	TRBV6-6	ASSQNRQGDQPQH
TRBJ2-1	14	TRBV3-1/TRBV3-2	ASSHRSGGSYNEQF
TRBJ1-1	12	TRBV2	ASRVFLGNTEAF
TRBJ1-6	14	TRBV6-1	ASSETPVRGNSPLH